This T cell receptor beta chain was sequenced during a study of blood T cells in healthy people across ages. General study findings and limits: Fewer expanded clones and more diversity marked long-lived versus aged donors. Among T cells, TCR beta diversity per million cells dropped roughly linearly as age rose.

Of note for this clonotype: Its antigen is not known.

Isolated PBMCs totaled at least 7 million in each sample. From germline, CDR1 is SGHRS and CDR2 YFSETQ. V was clipped by 1 base and J by 1 base, with 6 bases between them. The CDR3 has 14 residues. The authors ran a second PCR of roughly 6 to 12 cycles using a sample-barcoded 5' primer and a J-beta primer mix. TCRdb fed the 5' RACE reads into MiXCR, producing one record per CDR3 protein. This sample has around 820,000 distinct CDR3 sequences, with 20% to 30% found just once. The data were also submitted as part of a second study, on T cells of mothers and their children.

The sample taken for sequencing was blood. This TCR was sampled from a boy between 10 and 17 years old in good health. The chain recombines TRBV5-1 with TRBJ2-1; D uncertain. The CDR3 DNA sequence: TGCGCCAGCAGCTTGTGGGGTTCCTACAATGAGCAGTTCTTC. This sequence encodes CASSLWGSYNEQFF.